These 29 T cell receptor beta chains share one sample of origin, sequenced in a study of shared clonotypes between healthy human individuals. Terminally differentiated effector memory CD45RA+ cells were excluded from the naive CD8 cells, which were CD45RO-negative and positively selected for CCR7. TCRdb keeps only in-frame clones here, not all; method: immunoSEQ multiplex PCR. The sample has millions of clones, 85% to 95% seen once. Sequencing input: naive CD8+ T cells from PBMCs. The receptors shown here come from a man in his late teens or twenties in good health. Some clones in this sample may be carry-over from other donors' samples.

The chain couples TRBV28 to TRBJ1-5, with D maybe TRBD1 (6 bases). This CDR3 is built from 16 residues. CDR1 and CDR2 from the germline V gene are MDHEN and SYDVKM. V was clipped by 3 bases and J by 7 bases, with 19 bases between them. As DNA, the CDR3 is TGTGCCAGCAGTTTTAATCGATTCGACAGGTCCCAGCCCCAGCATTTT. It encodes CASSFNRFDRSQPQHF.

V is TRBV7-9 and J is TRBJ1-2, with 9 positions matching TRBD1. The CDR3 has 15 amino acids. Per germline, CDR1 SEHNR and CDR2 FQNEAQ (reference sequence). The ends lost 1 base at V and 6 bases at J; junction bases unmatched: 6. The CDR3 sequence is CASSLGRDRDDGYTF. In DNA, the CDR3 is TGTGCCAGCAGCTTAGGGCGGGACAGGGATGATGGCTACACCTTC.

This clone was seen only once. V is TRBV7-2 and J is TRBJ2-1; D unresolved. V was pared by 3 bases and J by 5 bases, with 8 bases between. This CDR3 spans 13 amino acids. Germline V CDR1 and CDR2: SGHTA, FQGNSA. CDR3 DNA: TGTGCCAGCAGCTTCGCGGCTCACAATGAGCAGTTCTTC. This encodes CASSFAAHNEQFF.

The genes are TRBV9 and TRBJ2-7; tentatively, D is TRBD2 (6 bases). Germline V lookup: CDR1 SGDLS, CDR2 YYNGEE. Trimming cost V 3 bases and J 3 bases, with 10 bases left between them. The CDR3 totals 13 residues. The CDR3: CASSGGTLYEQYF. DNA for the CDR3: TGTGCCAGCAGCGGCGGGACTCTCTACGAGCAGTACTTC.

A remark on this clone: One end of the junction is discordant with germline, which a read error may explain. The rearrangement uses TRBV14 and TRBJ1-1, with D hard to call. The CDR3 runs to 15 residues. Germline V gene sequence: CDR1 SGHDN, CDR2 FVKESK. The CDR3 sequence: CASRQAPGFNTEAFF. The DNA for the CDR3 is TGTGCCAGCAGACAAGCACCGGGCTTTAACACTGAAGCTTTCTTT.

The chain combines TRBV4-2 with TRBJ2-7; tentatively, D is TRBD2 (5 bases). The CDR3 is 15 amino acids. Germline V gene sequence: CDR1 LGHNA, CDR2 YNFKEQ. Trimming cost V 1 base and J 4 bases, with 14 bases left between them. CDR3: CASSQVTSEAYEQYF. The DNA of the CDR3 is TGTGCCAGCAGCCAAGTTACTAGTGAAGCGTACGAGCAGTACTTC.

The chain uses TRBV14 and TRBJ2-2; tentatively, D is TRBD2 (5 bases). The CDR3 has 16 amino acids. Germline CDR1 is SGHDN and CDR2 is FVKESK. The V end lost 1 base, the J end lost 5 bases, and 14 bases lay between the germline ends. CDR3 region: CASSQALGWETGELFF. CDR3 coding DNA: TGTGCCAGCAGCCAAGCACTAGGGTGGGAGACCGGGGAGCTGTTTTTT.

The chain couples TRBV9 to TRBJ2-3; the D gene could be TRBD1 or TRBD2 (6 bases each). The V gene's germline CDR1 is SGDLS and CDR2 YYNGEE. Trimming took off 8 bases at V and 0 bases at J, with 16 bases between the two ends. There are 15 residues in the CDR3. DNA of the CDR3: TGTGCCAGTGCCGAGGGGGGCGAAAGCACAGATACGCAGTATTTT. This gives the protein CASAEGGESTDTQYF.

The chain's CDR3 is CASSLLGAGVTYEQYF. CDR3 sequence (DNA): TGTGCCAGCAGCTTACTCGGAGCGGGAGTTACCTACGAGCAGTACTTC. The chain links TRBV7-2 to TRBJ2-7, with 8 nucleotides matching TRBD2. Trimming cost V 2 bases and J 2 bases; bases outside gene matches: 8. CDR3 length: 16 amino acids. Germline V gene data show CDR1 as SGHTA and CDR2 as FQGNSA. The full variable domain, its missing parts supplied by reference TRBV7-2 and TRBJ2-7, is GAGVSQSPSNKVTEKGKDVELRCDPISGHTALYWYRQSLGQGLEFLIYFQGNSAPDKSGLPSDRFSAERTGGSVSTLTIQRTQQEDSAVYLCASSLLGAGVTYEQYFGPGTRLTVT.

The rearrangement links TRBV19 to TRBJ1-1; D possibly corresponds to TRBD1 (5 bases). The CDR3 runs 14 residues. Germline CDR1 and CDR2: LNHDA and SQIVND (reference sequence). Deletions cut 5 bases from V and 5 bases from J, with 15 bases between. CDR3 nucleotides: TGTGCCAGTAGTGTCCAGGGTATAGGTACTGAAGCTTTCTTT. It translates to CASSVQGIGTEAFF.

A single count supports this clone. This chain connects TRBV16 to TRBJ1-2, with D possibly matching TRBD1 (5 bases). V was cut by 0 bases and J by 6 bases, with 14 bases left in between. The CDR3 sequence is 15 residues long. Germline-derived CDR1 and CDR2 are KGHSY and FQNENV. The CDR3 sequence: CASSQSRWLGDGYTF. Written as DNA, the CDR3 is TGTGCCAGCAGCCAATCGAGGTGGTTGGGGGATGGCTACACCTTC.

The V call is TRBV7-9, the J call TRBJ2-7, with 7 positions matching TRBD1. V gave up 5 bases and J gave up 4 bases; unmatched junction bases: 11. Looked up from germline, CDR1 is SEHNR and CDR2 is FQNEAQ (reference sequence). This CDR3 is 15 amino acids long. CDR3 in DNA: TGTGCCAGCAGCCACCGGGACAGCGATTTGTACGAGCAGTACTTC. Its protein is CASSHRDSDLYEQYF.

V and J are TRBV7-2 and TRBJ2-3; 7 bases fit TRBD2. This CDR3 spans 17 amino acids. Germline CDR1 and CDR2: SGHTA and FQGNSA. After removal of 1 base from V and 6 bases from J, the junction contained 13 bases not matched to a gene. The CDR3 loop is CASSLGVIAGLRDTQYF. In DNA, the CDR3 is TGTGCCAGCAGCTTAGGGGTGATAGCGGGCCTAAGGGATACGCAGTATTTT.

J is TRBJ2-1 and V is TRBV5-6; TRBD1 agrees at 9 bases. Per the germline V gene, CDR1 is SGHDT and CDR2 is YYEEEE. CDR3 length: 16 amino acids. The V and J ends lost 1 base and 5 bases, in that order; junction bases with no gene match: 7. CDR3 in amino acids: CASSLSPQGADNEQFF. The CDR3 region has the DNA TGTGCCAGCAGCTTGTCCCCACAGGGGGCCGACAATGAGCAGTTCTTC. Looking up the rest from reference TRBV5-6 and TRBJ2-1 gives the full variable domain: DAGVTQSPTHLIKTRGQQVTLRCSPKSGHDTVSWYQQALGQGPQFIFQYYEEEERQRGNFPDRFSGHQFPNYSSELNVNALLLGDSALYLCASSLSPQGADNEQFFGPGTRLTVL.

The chain recombines TRBV11-2 with TRBJ2-7, with TRBD1 as a possible D gene (5 bases). Germline V lookup: CDR1 SGHAT, CDR2 FQNNGV. The V end lost 1 base, the J end lost 3 bases, and 7 bases lay between the germline ends. CDR3 length equals 13 residues. CDR3 sequence (DNA): TGTGCCAGCAGCTTAGCAGGGTACTACGAGCAGTACTTC. Its translation: CASSLAGYYEQYF.

V gene TRBV29-1 combines with J gene TRBJ1-2; D uncertain. The CDR3 has 14 residues. V shed 3 bases and J shed 1 base, with 12 bases lying between them. Germline V gives CDR1 SQVTM, CDR2 ANQGSEA. As DNA, the CDR3 is TGCAGCGTTGACCTGGGAAGAAATAACTATGGCTACACCTTC. This gives the protein CSVDLGRNNYGYTF.

This clone was detected only once. This sequence joins TRBV5-6 and TRBJ2-3, with D possibly matching TRBD2 (5 bases). Germline loops: CDR1 SGHDT, CDR2 YYEEEE. V dropped 0 bases and J dropped 1 base, with 15 bases sitting between them. The CDR3 is 17 amino acids. CDR3 sequence reads: CASSLARLIGGTDTQYF. CDR3 sequence (DNA): TGTGCCAGCAGCTTGGCACGGCTCATCGGGGGCACAGATACGCAGTATTTT.

The rearrangement joins TRBV7-2 to TRBJ1-4; D unclear. Trimming pared 4 bases from V and 5 bases from J, leaving 14 bases between. Germline V lookup: CDR1 SGHTA, CDR2 FQGNSA. CDR3 size: 15 residues. The CDR3, as DNA: TGTGCCAGCAGCTCCAGTTCCAGGAGAAATGAAAAACTGTTTTTT. This gives the protein CASSSSSRRNEKLFF.

V is TRBV4-3 and J is TRBJ2-7; 10 bases match TRBD1. The CDR3 length is 16 residues. The V and J ends lost 0 bases and 2 bases, in that order; junction bases with no gene match: 4. In germline, CDR1 is LGHNA, CDR2 YSLEER. This CDR3 reads CASSQDTGTGAYEQYF. CDR3 DNA: TGCGCCAGCAGCCAAGATACCGGGACAGGGGCCTACGAGCAGTACTTC.

The chain employs TRBV28 and TRBJ1-2; D not resolved. The germline gives CDR1 MDHEN, CDR2 SYDVKM. This CDR3 region has 14 residues. V was shortened by 4 bases and J by 8 bases, with 17 bases between the two germline ends. CDR3 nucleotides: TGTGCCAGCAGTTCCTCCCTCCTCCTCACAGGCTACACCTTC. Protein sequence: CASSSSLLLTGYTF.

The chain has TRBV28 and TRBJ2-5; TRBD2 agrees at 9 bases. The CDR3 is 15 amino acids. With V trimmed by 3 bases and J by 2 bases, 4 bases remained unmatched. Per germline, CDR1 MDHEN and CDR2 SYDVKM. CDR3 in amino acids: CASSFPTSGQETQYF. The CDR3 DNA is TGTGCCAGCAGTTTCCCTACTAGCGGGCAAGAGACCCAGTACTTC. The full variable domain, its missing parts supplied by reference TRBV28 and TRBJ2-5, is DVKVTQSSRYLVKRTGEKVFLECVQDMDHENMFWYRQDPGLGLRLIYFSYDVKMKEKGDIPEGYSVSREKKERFSLILESASTNQTSMYLCASSFPTSGQETQYFGPGTRLLVL.

DNA for the CDR3: TGTGCCAGCAGTTCCCCCGGGGCTAGCGGGAGCCGCGAGCAGTACTTC. Residues: CASSSPGASGSREQYF. This chain uses TRBV6-6 with TRBJ2-7; 10 bases agree with TRBD2. The CDR3 is 16 amino acids. Germline V gives CDR1 MNHNY, CDR2 SVGAGI (reference sequence). J lost 6 bases, V lost 4 bases, and 12 bases had no gene match.

The chain uses TRBV28 and TRBJ2-5; either TRBD1 or TRBD2 may supply D (5 bases each). CDR3 length: 14 amino acids. Trimming took off 7 bases at V and 0 bases at J, with 12 bases between the two ends. Germline CDR1 MDHEN, CDR2 SYDVKM. The CDR3 region has the DNA TGTGCCAGCAACGAACGGGGCCACCAAGAGACCCAGTACTTC. Its translation: CASNERGHQETQYF.

The chain links TRBV30 to TRBJ1-1, with D maybe TRBD1 (5 bases). CDR1 is GTSNPN, CDR2 SVGIG, per germline (reference sequence). This CDR3 contains 12 residues. V lost 7 bases, J lost 1 base, and 10 bases lay in between. CDR3 residues: CAYRGRNTEAFF. The CDR3 nucleotides read TGTGCCTACCGGGGCAGGAACACTGAAGCTTTCTTT.

The chain combines TRBV25-1 with TRBJ1-2; TRBD1 matches 10 bases. This CDR3 is built from 14 residues. Germline V gene data show CDR1 as MGHDK and CDR2 as SYGVNS. Losses at the gene ends were 5 bases for V and 3 bases for J; bases not matched to a gene: 3. The CDR3 loop is CASSPDRGYYGYTF. CDR3 coding DNA: TGTGCCAGCAGTCCGGACAGGGGGTACTATGGCTACACCTTC.

The chain couples TRBV10-3 to TRBJ2-2, with 7 bases that match TRBD2. This CDR3 has 17 residues. Losses at the gene ends were 0 bases for V and 1 base for J; bases not matched to a gene: 5. Germline CDR1 is ENHRY and CDR2 is SYGVKD. DNA for the CDR3: TGTGCCATCAGTGAGTCTAGACTAGCTATGAACACCGGGGAGCTGTTTTTT. It translates to CAISESRLAMNTGELFF.

CDR3 loop: CASSLGQGLGNEQFF. As DNA, the CDR3 is TGTGCCAGCAGCTTAGGACAGGGACTAGGGAATGAGCAGTTCTTC. The chain uses TRBV7-2 and TRBJ2-1; TRBD2 is a possible D gene (8 bases). The CDR3 consists of 15 residues. V was cut by 1 base and J by 7 bases, with 14 bases left in between. The germline V gene has CDR1 SGHTA and CDR2 FQGNSA.

The V call is TRBV7-9, the J call TRBJ2-1; D unresolved. The CDR3 sequence is 17 residues long. The germline V and J ends were trimmed by 1 base and 0 bases, with 13 bases remaining between them. Germline V gene lookup returns CDR1 SEHNR and CDR2 FQNEAQ (reference sequence). The CDR3 coding sequence is TGTGCCAGCAGCTTAGGCCCCTCAGCCCTCTCCTACAATGAGCAGTTCTTC. Amino acids: CASSLGPSALSYNEQFF.

This chain joins TRBV9 and TRBJ2-6; D is possibly TRBD1 or TRBD2 (5 bases each). The CDR3 has 16 residues. CDR1 and CDR2 from the germline V gene are SGDLS and YYNGEE. V gave up 3 bases and J gave up 0 bases, with 10 bases separating them. The CDR3 DNA reads as TGTGCCAGCAGCGCGGGACCGCGCTCTGGGGCCAACGTCCTGACTTTC. This translates into CASSAGPRSGANVLTF.